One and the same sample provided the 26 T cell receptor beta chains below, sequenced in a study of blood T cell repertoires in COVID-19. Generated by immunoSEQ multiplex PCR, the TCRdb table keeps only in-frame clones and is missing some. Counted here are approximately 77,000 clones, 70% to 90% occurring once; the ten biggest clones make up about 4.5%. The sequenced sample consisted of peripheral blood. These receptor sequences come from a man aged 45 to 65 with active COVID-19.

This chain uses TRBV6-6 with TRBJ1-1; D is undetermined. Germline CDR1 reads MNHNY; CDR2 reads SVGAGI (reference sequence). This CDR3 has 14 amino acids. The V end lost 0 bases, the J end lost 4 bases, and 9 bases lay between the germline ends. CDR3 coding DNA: TGTGCCAGCAGTTACTCGGAGTTAAGCACTGAAGCTTTCTTT. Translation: CASSYSELSTEAFF.

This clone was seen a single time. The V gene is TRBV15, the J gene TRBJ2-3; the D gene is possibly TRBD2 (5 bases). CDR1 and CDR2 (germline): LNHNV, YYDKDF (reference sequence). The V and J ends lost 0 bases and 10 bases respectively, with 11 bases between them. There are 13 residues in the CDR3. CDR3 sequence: CATSRETRGSQYF. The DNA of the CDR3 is TGTGCCACCAGCAGAGAAACTCGGGGTTCGCAGTATTTT.

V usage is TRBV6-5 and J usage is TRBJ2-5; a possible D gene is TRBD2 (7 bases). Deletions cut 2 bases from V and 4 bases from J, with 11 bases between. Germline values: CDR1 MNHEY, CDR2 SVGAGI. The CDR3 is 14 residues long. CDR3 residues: CASSYAGAGETQYF. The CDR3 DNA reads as TGTGCCAGCAGTTACGCGGGGGCGGGAGAGACCCAGTACTTC.

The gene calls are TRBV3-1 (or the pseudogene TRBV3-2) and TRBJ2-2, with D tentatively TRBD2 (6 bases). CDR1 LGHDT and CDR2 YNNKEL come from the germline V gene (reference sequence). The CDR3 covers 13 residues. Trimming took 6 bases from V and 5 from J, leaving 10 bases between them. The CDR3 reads CASSLAGTGELFF. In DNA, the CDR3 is TGTGCCAGCAGTCTGGCGGGAACCGGGGAGCTGTTTTTT.

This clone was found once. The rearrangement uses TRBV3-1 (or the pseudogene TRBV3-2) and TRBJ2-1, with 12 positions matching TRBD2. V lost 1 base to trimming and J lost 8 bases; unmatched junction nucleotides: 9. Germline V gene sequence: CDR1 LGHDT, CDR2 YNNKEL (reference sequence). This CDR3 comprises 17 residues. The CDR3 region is CASSQVGQLAGGDEQFF. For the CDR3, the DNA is TGTGCCAGCAGCCAAGTCGGACAACTAGCGGGGGGCGATGAGCAGTTCTTC.

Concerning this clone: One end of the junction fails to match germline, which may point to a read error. The CDR3 region has the DNA TGCAGTGTCTCGGGACAGGGGGACCTTGAATTC. It codes for CSVSGQGDLEF. V is TRBV20-1 and J is TRBJ2-7; 11 bases are a match to TRBD1. Germline values: CDR1 DFQATT, CDR2 SNEGSKA (reference sequence). The CDR3 contains 11 residues.

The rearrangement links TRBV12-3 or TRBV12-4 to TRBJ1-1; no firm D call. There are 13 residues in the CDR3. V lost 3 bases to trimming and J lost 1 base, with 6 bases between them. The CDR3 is CASSFRANTEAFF. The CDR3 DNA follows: TGTGCCAGCAGTTTTAGAGCGAACACTGAAGCTTTCTTT.

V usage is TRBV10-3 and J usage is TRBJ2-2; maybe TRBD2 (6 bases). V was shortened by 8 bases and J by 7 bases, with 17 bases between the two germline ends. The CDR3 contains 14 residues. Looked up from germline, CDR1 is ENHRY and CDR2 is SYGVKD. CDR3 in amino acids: CAIPRILALGELFF. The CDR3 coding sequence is TGTGCCATCCCCCGGATTCTAGCGCTCGGGGAGCTGTTTTTT.

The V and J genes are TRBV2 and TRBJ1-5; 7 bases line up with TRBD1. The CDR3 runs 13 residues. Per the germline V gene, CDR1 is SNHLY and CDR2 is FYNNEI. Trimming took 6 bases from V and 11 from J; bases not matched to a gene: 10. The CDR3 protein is CASRLDRVQAQHF. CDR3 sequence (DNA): TGTGCCAGCAGGTTAGACAGGGTCCAGGCCCAGCATTTT.

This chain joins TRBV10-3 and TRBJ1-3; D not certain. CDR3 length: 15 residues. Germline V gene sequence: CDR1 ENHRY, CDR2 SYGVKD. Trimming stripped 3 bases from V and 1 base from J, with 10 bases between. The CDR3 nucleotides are TGTGCCATCAGTGATGTGGGGAGTTCTGGAAACACCATATATTTT. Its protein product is CAISDVGSSGNTIYF.

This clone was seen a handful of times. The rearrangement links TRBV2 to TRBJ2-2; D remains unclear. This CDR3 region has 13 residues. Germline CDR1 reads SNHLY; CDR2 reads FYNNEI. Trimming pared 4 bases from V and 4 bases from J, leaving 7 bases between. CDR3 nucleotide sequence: TGTGCCAGCAGTGGAGGAAGCACCGGGGAGCTGTTTTTT. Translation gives CASSGGSTGELFF.

The CDR3 reads CASVAGPDTQYF. The CDR3 region has the DNA TGTGCCAGCGTAGCGGGGCCAGATACGCAGTATTTT. The V call is TRBV28, the J call TRBJ2-3, with 8 positions matching TRBD2. CDR1 MDHEN and CDR2 SYDVKM come from the germline V gene. The CDR3 contains 12 residues. Germline trimming cut 8 bases from V and 4 bases from J; bases unmatched to any gene: 2. Full variable domain (missing parts from reference TRBV28 and TRBJ2-3): DVKVTQSSRYLVKRTGEKVFLECVQDMDHENMFWYRQDPGLGLRLIYFSYDVKMKEKGDIPEGYSVSREKKERFSLILESASTNQTSMYLCASVAGPDTQYFGPGTRLTVL.

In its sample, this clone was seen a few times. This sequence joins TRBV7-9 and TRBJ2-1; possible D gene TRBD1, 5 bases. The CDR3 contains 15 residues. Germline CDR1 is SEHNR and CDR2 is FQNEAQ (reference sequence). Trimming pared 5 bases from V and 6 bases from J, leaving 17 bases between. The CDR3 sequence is CASSPHKGAPNEQFF. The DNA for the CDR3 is TGTGCCAGCAGCCCACATAAAGGGGCCCCCAATGAGCAGTTCTTC.

As DNA, the CDR3 is TGTGCTAGTGGGGACAGGGTACCTCAGCCCCAGCATTTT. Translated: CASGDRVPQPQHF. This chain joins TRBV12-5 and TRBJ1-5; 8 bases are shared with TRBD1. CDR1 is LGHNT and CDR2 is FRNRAP in the germline V gene. The V segment lost 6 bases and the J segment 6 bases; nucleotides outside the gene matches: 4. This CDR3 is 13 amino acids long.

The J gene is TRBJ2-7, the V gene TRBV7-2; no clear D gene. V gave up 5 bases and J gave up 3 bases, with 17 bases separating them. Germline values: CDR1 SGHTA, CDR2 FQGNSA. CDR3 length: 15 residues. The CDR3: CASSLRNIDLYEQYF. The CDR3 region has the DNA TGTGCCAGCAGCCTGCGGAACATCGATCTCTACGAGCAGTACTTC.

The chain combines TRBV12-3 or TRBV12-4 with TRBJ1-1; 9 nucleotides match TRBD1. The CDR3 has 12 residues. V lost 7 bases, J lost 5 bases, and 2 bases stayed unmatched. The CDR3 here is CASIQGATEAFF. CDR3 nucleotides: TGTGCCAGCATACAGGGGGCAACTGAAGCTTTCTTT.

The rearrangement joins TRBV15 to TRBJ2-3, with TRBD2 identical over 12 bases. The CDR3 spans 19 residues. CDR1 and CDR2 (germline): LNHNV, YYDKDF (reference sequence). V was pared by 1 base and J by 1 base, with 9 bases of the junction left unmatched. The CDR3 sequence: CATSRAALAGGPGTDTQYF. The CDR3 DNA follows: TGTGCCACCAGCAGAGCGGCTCTAGCGGGAGGGCCAGGCACAGATACGCAGTATTTT.

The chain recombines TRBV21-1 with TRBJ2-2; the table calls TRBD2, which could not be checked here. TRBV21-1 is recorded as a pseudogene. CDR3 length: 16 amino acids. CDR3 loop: CASSKERGGLVGELFF. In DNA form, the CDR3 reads TGTGCCAGCAGCAAAGAGCGGGGGGGCCTCGTCGGGGAGCTGTTTTTT.

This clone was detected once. Here the CDR3 reads CAISDTSPNEQYF. As DNA, the CDR3 is TGTGCCATCAGTGATACAAGTCCAAACGAGCAGTACTTC. The V call is TRBV10-3, the J call TRBJ2-7, with unresolved D. The CDR3 runs 13 residues. In germline, CDR1 is ENHRY, CDR2 SYGVKD. V lost 3 bases and J 5 bases, leaving 11 bases between the germline ends.

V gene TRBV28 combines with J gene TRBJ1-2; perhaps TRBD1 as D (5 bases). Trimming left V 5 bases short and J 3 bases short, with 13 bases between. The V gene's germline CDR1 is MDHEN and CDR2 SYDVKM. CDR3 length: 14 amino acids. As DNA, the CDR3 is TGTGCCAGCAGTCTAGAGCAGGGATACTATGGCTACACCTTC. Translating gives CASSLEQGYYGYTF.

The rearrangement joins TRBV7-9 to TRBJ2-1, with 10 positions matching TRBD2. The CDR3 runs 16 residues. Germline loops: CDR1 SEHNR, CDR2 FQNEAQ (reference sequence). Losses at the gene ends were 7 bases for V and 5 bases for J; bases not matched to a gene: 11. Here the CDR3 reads CASTLSGGETHNEQFF. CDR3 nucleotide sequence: TGTGCCAGCACCCTGAGCGGGGGGGAGACTCACAATGAGCAGTTCTTC.

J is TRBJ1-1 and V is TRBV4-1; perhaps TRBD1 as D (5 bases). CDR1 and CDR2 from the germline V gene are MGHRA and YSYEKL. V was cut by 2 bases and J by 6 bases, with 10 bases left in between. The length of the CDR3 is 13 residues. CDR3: CASSQFGAPEAFF. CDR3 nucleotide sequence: TGCGCCAGCAGCCAATTTGGGGCACCTGAAGCTTTCTTT.

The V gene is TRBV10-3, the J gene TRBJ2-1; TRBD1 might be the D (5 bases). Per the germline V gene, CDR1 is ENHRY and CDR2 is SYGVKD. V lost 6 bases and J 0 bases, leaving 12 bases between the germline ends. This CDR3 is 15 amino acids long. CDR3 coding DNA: TGTGCCATCAGGACAGACCTTAGCTCCTACAATGAGCAGTTCTTC. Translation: CAIRTDLSSYNEQFF.

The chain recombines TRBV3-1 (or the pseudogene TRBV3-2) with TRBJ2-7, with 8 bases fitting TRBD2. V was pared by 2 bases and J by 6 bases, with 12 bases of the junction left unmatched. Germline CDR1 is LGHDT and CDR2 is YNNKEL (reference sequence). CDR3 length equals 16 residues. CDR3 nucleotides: TGTGCCAGCAGCCAATGGGGCAGCGGGAGTAGGATCGAGCAGTACTTC. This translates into CASSQWGSGSRIEQYF.

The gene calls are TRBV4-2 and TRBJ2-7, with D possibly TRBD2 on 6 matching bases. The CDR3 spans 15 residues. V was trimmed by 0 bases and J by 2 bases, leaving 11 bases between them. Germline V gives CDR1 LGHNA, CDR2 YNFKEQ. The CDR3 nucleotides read TGTGCCAGCAGCCAAGATCCGGGGGAAGCCTACGAGCAGTACTTC. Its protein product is CASSQDPGEAYEQYF.

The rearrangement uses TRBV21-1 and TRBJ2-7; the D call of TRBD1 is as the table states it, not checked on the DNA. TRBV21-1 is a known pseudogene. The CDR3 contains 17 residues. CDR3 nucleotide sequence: TGTGCCAGCAGCAAAGAAGGGTTTTGGGACAGACGCTACGAGCAGTACTTC. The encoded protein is CASSKEGFWDRRYEQYF.